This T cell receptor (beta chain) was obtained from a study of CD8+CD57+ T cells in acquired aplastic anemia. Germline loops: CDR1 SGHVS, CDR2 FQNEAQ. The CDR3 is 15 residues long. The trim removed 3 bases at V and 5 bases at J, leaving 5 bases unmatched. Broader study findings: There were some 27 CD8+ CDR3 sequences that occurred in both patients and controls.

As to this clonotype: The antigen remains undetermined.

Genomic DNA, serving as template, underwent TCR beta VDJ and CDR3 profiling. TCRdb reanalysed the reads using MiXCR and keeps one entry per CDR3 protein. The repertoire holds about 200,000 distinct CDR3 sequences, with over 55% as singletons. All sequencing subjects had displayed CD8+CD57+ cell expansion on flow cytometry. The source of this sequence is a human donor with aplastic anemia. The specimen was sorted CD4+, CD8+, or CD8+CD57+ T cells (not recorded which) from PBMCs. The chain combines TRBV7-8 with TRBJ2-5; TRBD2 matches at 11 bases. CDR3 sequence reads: CASSFSGGALETQYF. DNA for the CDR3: TGTGCCAGCAGCTTTAGCGGGGGGGCATTGGAGACCCAGTACTTC.